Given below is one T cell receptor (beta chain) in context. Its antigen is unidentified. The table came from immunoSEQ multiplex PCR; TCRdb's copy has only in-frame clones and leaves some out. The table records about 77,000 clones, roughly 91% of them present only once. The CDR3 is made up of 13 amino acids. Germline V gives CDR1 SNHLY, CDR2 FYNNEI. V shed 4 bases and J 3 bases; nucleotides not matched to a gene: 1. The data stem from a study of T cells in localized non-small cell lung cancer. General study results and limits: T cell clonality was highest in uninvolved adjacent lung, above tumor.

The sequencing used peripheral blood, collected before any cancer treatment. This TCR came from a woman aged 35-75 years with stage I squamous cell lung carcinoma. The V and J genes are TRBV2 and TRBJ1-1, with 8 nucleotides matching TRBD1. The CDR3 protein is CASSADRDTEAFF. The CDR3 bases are TGTGCCAGCAGTGCGGACAGGGACACTGAAGCTTTCTTT.